This paragraph reports one TCR beta chain. This entry is derived from a study of cytomegalovirus exposure and HLA in healthy donors. The study ran its PCR with 60 Vbeta and 13 Jbeta primers. The table came from immunoSEQ multiplex PCR; TCRdb's copy has only in-frame clones and leaves some out. The sample has 150,000 to 200,000 clones, 75% to 80% seen once. The sample consisted of PBMCs. The TCR was taken from a man aged 35 to 55 in good health and CMV-seropositive.

The CDR3 here is CASSPLPPGQSSYEQYF. CDR3 nucleotides: TGCGCCAGCAGCCCCCTGCCACCGGGACAGAGCTCCTACGAGCAGTACTTC. The rearrangement uses TRBV5-1 and TRBJ2-7; 7 nucleotides match TRBD1. The CDR3 loop spans 17 amino acids. Germline assignment: CDR1 SGHRS and CDR2 YFSETQ. V shed 4 bases and J 0 bases; nucleotides not matched to a gene: 13.